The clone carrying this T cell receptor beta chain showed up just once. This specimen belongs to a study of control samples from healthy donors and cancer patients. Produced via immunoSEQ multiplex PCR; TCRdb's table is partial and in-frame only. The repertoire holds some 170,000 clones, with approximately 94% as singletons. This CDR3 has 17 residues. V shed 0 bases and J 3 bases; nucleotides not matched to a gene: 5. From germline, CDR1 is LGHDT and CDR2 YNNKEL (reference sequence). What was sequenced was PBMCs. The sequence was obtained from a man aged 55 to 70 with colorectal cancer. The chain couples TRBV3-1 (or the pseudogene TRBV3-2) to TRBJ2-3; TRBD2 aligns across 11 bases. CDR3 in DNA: TGTGCCAGCAGCCAAGACCTGACTAGCGGGGTGACAGATACGCAGTATTTT. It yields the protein CASSQDLTSGVTDTQYF.